These 8 T cell receptor beta chains were sequenced from one sample in a study of response to subunit inactivated influenza vaccine. TCRdb ran MiXCR on the RT-PCR reads and lists one entry per CDR3 protein. The profile shows approximately 480,000 distinct CDR3 sequences, about a tenth of them singletons. Sequencing used PBMCs from blood, obtained roughly 46 days after vaccination. All receptors come from a man between 45 and 60 years old who received an inactivated influenza vaccine.

Ten or more counts support this clonotype. The V gene is TRBV9, the J gene TRBJ1-2; unclear D gene. CDR3 length: 15 amino acids. From germline, CDR1 is SGDLS and CDR2 YYNGEE. Trimming stripped 4 bases from V and 3 bases from J, with 16 bases between. The CDR3 region has the DNA TGTGCCAGCAGCCCACTTGGTGGGATCGACTATGGCTACACCTTC. Its protein is CASSPLGGIDYGYTF.

This clonotype was seen more than once but under ten times. The chain combines TRBV29-1 with TRBJ2-5; 13 positions agree with TRBD2. Per germline, CDR1 SQVTM and CDR2 ANQGSEA. The CDR3 extends over 13 amino acids. The trim removed 3 bases at V and 7 bases at J, leaving 2 bases unmatched. CDR3 DNA: TGCAGCGTTGATAGGACTAGCGGGGGGACCCAGTACTTC. This gives the protein CSVDRTSGGTQYF. The full variable domain, rest sourced from reference TRBV29-1 and TRBJ2-5, is SAVISQKPSRDICQRGTSLTIQCQVDSQVTMMFWYRQQPGQSLTLIATANQGSEATYESGFVIDKFPISRPNLTFSTLTVSNMSPEDSSIYLCSVDRTSGGTQYFGPGTRLLVL.

This clonotype was found a few times. This sequence joins TRBV4-2 and TRBJ2-7; 7 positions match TRBD2. V shed 1 base and J 4 bases; nucleotides not matched to a gene: 7. The CDR3 spans 15 residues. CDR1 is LGHNA, CDR2 YNFKEQ, per germline. CDR3 loop: CASSQAEGGIYEQYF. CDR3 nucleotides: TGTGCCAGCAGCCAAGCGGAGGGAGGGATTTACGAGCAGTACTTC.

The table lists this clonotype with a few counts. The V and J genes are TRBV5-4 and TRBJ2-2; D possibly matches TRBD1 or TRBD2 (5 bases each). CDR1 and CDR2 from the germline V gene are SGHNT and YYREEE (reference sequence). The CDR3 extends over 16 amino acids. V lost 4 bases and J lost 2, with 15 bases in between. The CDR3 region is CASSILSGPNTGELFF. The CDR3 region has the DNA TGTGCCAGCAGCATTCTGTCGGGGCCAAACACCGGGGAGCTGTTTTTT.

The sample holds many counts of this clonotype. V and J are TRBV7-2 and TRBJ2-2; TRBD2 aligns across 11 bases. This CDR3 region has 16 residues. Germline values: CDR1 SGHTA, CDR2 FQGNSA. J was trimmed by 1 base and V by 5 bases; bases with no gene match: 3. CDR3 in DNA: TGTGCCAGCAGCACCGGACTAGCGGGGAACACCGGGGAGCTGTTTTTT. This codes for CASSTGLAGNTGELFF.

This chain links TRBV7-8 with TRBJ1-6; 11 bases line up with TRBD1. Germline-derived CDR1 and CDR2 are SGHVS and FQNEAQ. With 5 bases clipped from V and 9 bases from J, the junction kept 6 bases outside the gene matches. The CDR3 is made up of 15 amino acids. CDR3 protein: CASSAGQGDASPLHF. CDR3 nucleotide sequence: TGTGCCAGCAGCGCGGGACAGGGGGATGCTTCACCCCTCCACTTT.

There are many counts of this clonotype. The chain is built from TRBV20-1 and TRBJ2-7, with 7 positions matching TRBD2. The J segment lost 4 bases and the V segment lost 4 bases, leaving 10 bases of the junction unmatched. CDR3 length: 14 residues. The germline CDR1 and CDR2 sequences are DFQATT and SNEGSKA (reference sequence). The DNA for the CDR3 is TGCAGTGCTATCGAGCGGGGATTTGGATACGAGCAGTACTTC. Amino acid sequence: CSAIERGFGYEQYF.

This clonotype showed up many times. The chain joins TRBV3-1 to TRBJ2-5, with 8 bases lining up with TRBD2. Germline V gene lookup returns CDR1 LGHDT and CDR2 YNNKEL (reference sequence). Trimming removed 4 bases from V and 5 bases from J; junction bases left unmatched: 9. The CDR3 consists of 15 residues. Here the CDR3 DNA reads TGTGCCAGCAGCCCCCGGGGGGGGCCAGGGGAGACCCAGTACTTC. This gives the protein CASSPRGGPGETQYF.